This T cell receptor (beta chain) was sequenced during a study of blood T cell repertoires in COVID-19. Profiled with immunoSEQ multiplex PCR; TCRdb holds only in-frame clones, not every one. Seen here are around 24,000 clones, 90% observed once, and the top ten hold 1.5% to 2%. Trimming took 6 bases from V and 0 from J, leaving 14 bases between them. The CDR3 runs to 15 residues. Germline lookup yields CDR1 MNHEY and CDR2 SVGAGI. The material sequenced was peripheral blood. The genes are TRBV6-5 and TRBJ1-2, with D perhaps TRBD1 (6 bases). The receptor's source is a woman aged 60-70 years with active COVID-19. Here the CDR3 DNA reads TGTGCCAGCAGAACAGGGACCCCTTCTAACTATGGCTACACCTTC. As protein: CASRTGTPSNYGYTF.